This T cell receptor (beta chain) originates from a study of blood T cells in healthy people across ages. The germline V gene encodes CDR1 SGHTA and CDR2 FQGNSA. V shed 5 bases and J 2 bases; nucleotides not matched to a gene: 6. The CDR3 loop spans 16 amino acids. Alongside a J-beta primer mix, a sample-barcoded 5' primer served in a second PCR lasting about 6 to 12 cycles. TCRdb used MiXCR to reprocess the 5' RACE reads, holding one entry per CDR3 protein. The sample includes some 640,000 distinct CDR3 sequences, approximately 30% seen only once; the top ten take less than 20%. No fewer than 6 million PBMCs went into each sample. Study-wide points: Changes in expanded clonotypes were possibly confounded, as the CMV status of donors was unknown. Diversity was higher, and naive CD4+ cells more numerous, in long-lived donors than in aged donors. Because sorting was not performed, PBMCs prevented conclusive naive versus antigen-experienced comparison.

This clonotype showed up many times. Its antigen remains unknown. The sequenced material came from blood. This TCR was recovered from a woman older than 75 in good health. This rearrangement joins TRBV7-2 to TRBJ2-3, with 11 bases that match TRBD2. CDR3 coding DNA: TGTGCCAGCAGCCGCACTAGCGGGGGCGACACAGATACGCAGTATTTT. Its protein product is CASSRTSGGDTDTQYF. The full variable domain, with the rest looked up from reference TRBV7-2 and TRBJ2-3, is GAGVSQSPSNKVTEKGKDVELRCDPISGHTALYWYRQSLGQGLEFLIYFQGNSAPDKSGLPSDRFSAERTGGSVSTLTIQRTQQEDSAVYLCASSRTSGGDTDTQYFGPGTRLTVL.